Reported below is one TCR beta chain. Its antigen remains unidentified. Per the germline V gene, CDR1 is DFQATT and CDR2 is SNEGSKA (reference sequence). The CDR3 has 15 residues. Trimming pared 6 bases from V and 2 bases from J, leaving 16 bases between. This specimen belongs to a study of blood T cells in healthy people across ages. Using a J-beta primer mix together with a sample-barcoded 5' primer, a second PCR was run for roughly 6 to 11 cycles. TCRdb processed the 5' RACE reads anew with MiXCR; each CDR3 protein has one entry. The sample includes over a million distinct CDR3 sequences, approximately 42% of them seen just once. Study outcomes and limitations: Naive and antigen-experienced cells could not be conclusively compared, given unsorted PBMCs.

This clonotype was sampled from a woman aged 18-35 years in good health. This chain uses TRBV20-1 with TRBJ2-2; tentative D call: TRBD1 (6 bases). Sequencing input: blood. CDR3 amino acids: CSATVPGANTGELFF. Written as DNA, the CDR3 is TGCAGTGCCACAGTCCCAGGGGCCAACACCGGGGAGCTGTTTTTT.